This T cell receptor (beta chain) was sequenced during a study of blood T cell repertoires in COVID-19. Study as a whole: Sites in the United States, Italy and Spain provided acute and convalescent COVID-19 samples. From T cells, B-cell-depleted T cells, or PBMCs came the material, which was cDNA or gDNA.

Per the original data handling: How many nucleated cells were present was estimated from reference gene primer amplification. The data were produced by immunoSEQ multiplex PCR, yet TCRdb's version contains in-frame clones alone and is incomplete. Clonal size and the V and J genes are those of that table, whereas D and trimming came from the DNA. Of 300,000 to 350,000 clones in the sample, 85% to 90% are singletons; the top ten hold roughly 6%. The CDR3 sequence is 15 residues long. Trimming left V 0 bases short and J 5 bases short, with 11 bases between. Germline V lookup: CDR1 LGHDT, CDR2 YNNKEL (reference sequence). Seattle's enrolled individuals joined amid active infection and were then monitored longitudinally.

The chain recombines TRBV3-1 (or the pseudogene TRBV3-2) with TRBJ2-1, with a possible D match to TRBD2 (5 bases). This TCR derives from a woman aged 45-59 years with COVID-19, enrolled during active disease. What was sequenced was peripheral blood. The CDR3 region has the DNA TGTGCCAGCAGCCAAGATCCGGGATCCAACAATGAGCAGTTCTTC. Amino acid sequence: CASSQDPGSNNEQFF.